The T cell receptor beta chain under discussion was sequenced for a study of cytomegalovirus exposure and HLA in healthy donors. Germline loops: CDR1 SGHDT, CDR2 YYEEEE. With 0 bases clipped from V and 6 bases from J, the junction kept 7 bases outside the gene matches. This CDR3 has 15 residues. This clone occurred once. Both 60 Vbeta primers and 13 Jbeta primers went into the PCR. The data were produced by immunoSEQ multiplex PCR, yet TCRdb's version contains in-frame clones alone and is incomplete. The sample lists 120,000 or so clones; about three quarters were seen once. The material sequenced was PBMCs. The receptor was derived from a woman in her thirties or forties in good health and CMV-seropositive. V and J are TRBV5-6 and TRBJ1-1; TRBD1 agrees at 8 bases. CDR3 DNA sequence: TGTGCCAGCAGCTTGGTTTACAGGGGGGATGCTGAAGCTTTCTTT. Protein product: CASSLVYRGDAEAFF.